This TCR beta chain was profiled in a study of early T cells in non-severe SARS-CoV-2 infection. Turning to the study itself: Alpha and beta chains were unpaired, from unsorted whole-blood bulk RNA.

This clonotype was observed a handful of times. What it recognizes is unknown. Regarding the study as a whole: The VDJdb matching leaned toward anti-spike CD8 responses and overlooked private and CD4 specificities.

The ends lost 8 bases at V and 4 bases at J; junction bases unmatched: 5. This CDR3 has 14 residues. Germline loops: CDR1 SGHTA, CDR2 FQGNSA. The library protocol tagged individual cDNA molecules with unique molecular identifiers. From the 5' RACE reads, TCRdb called clonotypes with MiXCR, one entry per CDR3 protein. The sample shows tens of thousands of distinct CDR3 sequences, under 15% of them seen only once. The rearrangement links TRBV7-2 to TRBJ2-2, with TRBD1 matching over 9 bases. The receptor comes from an adult who was a healthcare worker with PCR-confirmed SARS-CoV-2 infection or an uninfected control (not recorded which). The specimen sequenced was whole blood. The CDR3 is CASVPGQGTGELFF. Written as DNA, the CDR3 is TGTGCCAGCGTCCCGGGACAGGGCACCGGGGAGCTGTTTTTT.